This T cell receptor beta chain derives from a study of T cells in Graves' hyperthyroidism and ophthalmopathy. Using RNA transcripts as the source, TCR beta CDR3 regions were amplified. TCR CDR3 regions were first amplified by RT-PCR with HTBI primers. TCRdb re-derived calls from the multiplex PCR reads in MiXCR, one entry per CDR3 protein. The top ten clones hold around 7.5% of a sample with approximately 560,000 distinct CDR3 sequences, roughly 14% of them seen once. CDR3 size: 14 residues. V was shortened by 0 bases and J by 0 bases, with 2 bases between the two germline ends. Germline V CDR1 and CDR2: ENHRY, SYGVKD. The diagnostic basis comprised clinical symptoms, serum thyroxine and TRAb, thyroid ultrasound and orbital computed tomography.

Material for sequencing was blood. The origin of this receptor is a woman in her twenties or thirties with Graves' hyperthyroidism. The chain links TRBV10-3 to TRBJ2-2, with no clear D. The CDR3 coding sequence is TGTGCCATCAGTGAGTCAGCGAACACCGGGGAGCTGTTTTTT. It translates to CAISESANTGELFF.